This TCR beta chain was identified in a study of control samples from healthy donors and cancer patients. The data were produced by immunoSEQ multiplex PCR, yet TCRdb's version contains in-frame clones alone and is incomplete. The data contain approximately 100,000 clones, more than 85% of them singletons. V shed 4 bases and J 3 bases; nucleotides not matched to a gene: 0. Germline CDR1 and CDR2: MDHEN and SYDVKM. CDR3 length: 12 residues. V is TRBV28 and J is TRBJ2-7, with 7 bases lining up with TRBD1. This clonotype originated in a young man in good health. Sequenced sample: blood. The CDR3 DNA follows: TGTGCCAGCAGTTGGACAGGCTACGAGCAGTACTTC. This translates into CASSWTGYEQYF.